This TCR beta chain was sequenced during a study of cytomegalovirus exposure and HLA in healthy donors. Whole-study results and caveats: An observed cluster of highly shared sequence variants was recorded as a likely sequencing artifact.

There were likely unrecorded immune exposures, though donors were nominally healthy when sampled. The V gene's germline CDR1 is SGHTA and CDR2 FQGNSA. The CDR3 runs 15 residues. J gave up 2 bases and V 2 bases, and 4 bases lay outside the gene matches. The PCR used 60 Vbeta and 13 Jbeta primers. Measured with immunoSEQ multiplex PCR; TCRdb has only the in-frame clones, and not every one. The sample comprises about 120,000 clones, 65% to 85% of which are singletons, and more than 3% rests with the top ten. About this clone itself: Its antigen is undetermined.

The receptor was isolated from a man younger than 35 in good health and CMV-seropositive. The source material was PBMCs. J is TRBJ2-7 and V is TRBV7-2, with 9 bases fitting TRBD1. DNA of the CDR3: TGTGCCAGCAGCTTAAGGGGACAGGGCCCCTACGAGCAGTACTTC. It yields the protein CASSLRGQGPYEQYF.